This T cell receptor beta chain was obtained from a study of T-cell memory formation after mild COVID-19. General study results and limits: Clones shrinking from day 15 to 85 showed even CD4/CD8 mixes; later expanders tilted CD4+. Researchers found some responding clones in pre-infection memory, a sign that cross-reactive memory joined.

Germline V gene lookup returns CDR1 MGHDK and CDR2 SYGVNS. V was pared by 3 bases and J by 6 bases, with 9 bases between. The CDR3 has 13 residues. TCR alpha and TCR beta cDNA libraries with sample barcodes and UMIs came from 5'RACE using constant-segment primers. TCRdb redid the calling of the 5' RACE reads with MiXCR, one entry per CDR3 protein. This sample carries 300,000 to 400,000 distinct CDR3 sequences, less than 20% of them seen once, and the ten largest clones take under 25%. Worth noting for this clonotype: Antigen unknown.

The genes are TRBV25-1 and TRBJ2-4; D is possibly TRBD1 or TRBD2 (5 bases each). Source material: PBMCs or a T cell subset sorted from them (not recorded which). The sequence came from a man aged 18-30 years who had mild COVID-19 (a few samples of this study predate the infection). Cell type and time point are not known. CDR3 nucleotides: TGTGCCAGCAGTGAGCAGGGACCAAACATTCAGTACTTC. This codes for CASSEQGPNIQYF.